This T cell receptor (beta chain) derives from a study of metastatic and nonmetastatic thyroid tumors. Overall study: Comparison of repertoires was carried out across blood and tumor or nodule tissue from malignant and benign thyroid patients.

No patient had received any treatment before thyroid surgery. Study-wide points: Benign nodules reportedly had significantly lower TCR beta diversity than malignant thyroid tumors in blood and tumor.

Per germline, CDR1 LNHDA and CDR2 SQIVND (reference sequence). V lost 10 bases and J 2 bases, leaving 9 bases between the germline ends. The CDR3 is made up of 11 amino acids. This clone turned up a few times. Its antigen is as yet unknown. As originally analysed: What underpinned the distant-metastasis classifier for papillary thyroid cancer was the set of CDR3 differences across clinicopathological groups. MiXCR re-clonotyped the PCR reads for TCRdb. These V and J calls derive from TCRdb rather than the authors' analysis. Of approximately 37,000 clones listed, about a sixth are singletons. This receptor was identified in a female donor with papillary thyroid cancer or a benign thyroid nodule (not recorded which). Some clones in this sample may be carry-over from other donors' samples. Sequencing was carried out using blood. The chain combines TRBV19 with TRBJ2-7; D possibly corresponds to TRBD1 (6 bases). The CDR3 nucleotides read TGTGCCACTAGGGGGACCTACGAGCAGTACTTC. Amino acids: CATRGTYEQYF.